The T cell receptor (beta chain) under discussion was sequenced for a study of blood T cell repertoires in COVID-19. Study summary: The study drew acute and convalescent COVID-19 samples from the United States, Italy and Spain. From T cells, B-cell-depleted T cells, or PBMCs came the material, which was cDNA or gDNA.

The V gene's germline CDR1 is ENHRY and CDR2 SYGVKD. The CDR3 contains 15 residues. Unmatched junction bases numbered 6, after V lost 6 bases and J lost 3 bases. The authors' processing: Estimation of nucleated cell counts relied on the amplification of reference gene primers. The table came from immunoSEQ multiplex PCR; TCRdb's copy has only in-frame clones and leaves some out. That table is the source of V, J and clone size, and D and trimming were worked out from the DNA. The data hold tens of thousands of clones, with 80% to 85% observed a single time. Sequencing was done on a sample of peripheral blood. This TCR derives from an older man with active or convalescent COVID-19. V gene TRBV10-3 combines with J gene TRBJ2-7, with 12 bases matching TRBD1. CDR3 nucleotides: TGTGCCATCAGATCCCGGGACAGGGGGCTCTACGAGCAGTACTTC. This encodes CAIRSRDRGLYEQYF.